These 14 T cell receptor beta chains originate from one sample sequenced in a study of neurological immune-mediated disorders. TCRdb redid the calling of the 5' RACE reads with MiXCR, one entry per CDR3 protein. Among 85,000 to 100,000 distinct CDR3 sequences listed, 3.5% were seen once. Sequencing input: PBMCs. The receptors were gathered from a woman aged 18 to 35 with multiple sclerosis.

This clonotype was observed at least ten times. The CDR3 coding sequence is TGCGCCAGCAGCTTTACAGGGATCGCTGAAGCTTTCTTT. Its protein is CASSFTGIAEAFF. The rearrangement links TRBV5-1 to TRBJ1-1; D may be TRBD1 (6 bases). The CDR3 spans 13 residues. Trimming stripped 2 bases from V and 6 bases from J, with 11 bases between. Looked up from germline, CDR1 is SGHRS and CDR2 is YFSETQ.

This clonotype was observed many times. This chain joins TRBV12-3 or TRBV12-4 and TRBJ1-2, with D possibly TRBD1 on 5 matching bases. The CDR3 has 14 residues. V was shortened by 3 bases and J by 3 bases, with 11 bases between the two germline ends. The CDR3 here is CASSFEGRDYGYTF. In nucleotides, the CDR3 is TGTGCCAGCAGTTTCGAGGGGCGCGACTATGGCTACACCTTC.

This clonotype was seen ten or more times. The chain has TRBV5-1 and TRBJ2-2; TRBD1 matches at 8 bases. CDR1 is SGHRS, CDR2 YFSETQ, per germline. The V gene end was trimmed by 4 bases and the J gene end by 5 bases; junction bases not matched to a gene: 7. The CDR3 is 15 residues long. The CDR3, as DNA: TGCGCCAGCAGCCTGGACAGGGCTTGGACCGGGGAGCTGTTTTTT. This encodes CASSLDRAWTGELFF.

This clonotype was found many times. The V call is TRBV20-1, the J call TRBJ2-4; D remains unclear. CDR1 and CDR2 (germline): DFQATT, SNEGSKA (reference sequence). Between the trimmed V and J ends, which lost 4 bases and 0 bases, there was a span of 10 bases. CDR3 size: 14 residues. CDR3 bases: TGCAGTGCTATCAGGTTCCTAGCCAAAAACATTCAGTACTTC. As protein: CSAIRFLAKNIQYF.

In this sample, this clonotype turned up many times. V usage is TRBV12-3 or TRBV12-4 and J usage is TRBJ2-7; a possible D gene is TRBD1 (7 bases). The CDR3 consists of 13 residues. V shed 3 bases and J shed 7 bases, with 13 bases lying between them. The CDR3 nucleotides are TGTGCCAGCAGTTTCGACAGGGCGGGGGAGCAGTACTTC. Residues: CASSFDRAGEQYF.

In its sample, this clonotype was seen many times. V gene TRBV27 combines with J gene TRBJ1-4; TRBD1 agrees at 7 bases. The CDR3 length is 16 residues. In germline, CDR1 is MNHEY, CDR2 SMNVEV (reference sequence). Trimming removed 4 bases from V and 7 bases from J; junction bases left unmatched: 12. The CDR3 is CASSSPQGGPGEKLFF. The CDR3 DNA follows: TGTGCCAGCAGTTCTCCCCAGGGGGGGCCGGGTGAAAAACTGTTTTTT.

J is TRBJ1-1 and V is TRBV20-1; weak D call: TRBD1 (5 bases). Germline V lookup: CDR1 DFQATT, CDR2 SNEGSKA (reference sequence). The CDR3 has 15 residues. Deletions cut 1 base from V and 1 base from J, with 13 bases between. This chain's CDR3 is CSARVGRTSNTEAFF. The CDR3 nucleotides read TGCAGTGCTAGAGTTGGGCGGACATCGAACACTGAAGCTTTCTTT.

This clonotype was observed many times. The chain has TRBV7-2 and TRBJ1-2; D gene uncertain. Germline values: CDR1 SGHTA, CDR2 FQGNSA. V dropped 5 bases and J dropped 4 bases, with 14 bases sitting between them. The CDR3 is 14 residues long. The CDR3 here is CASSPKVLAYGYTF. For the CDR3, the DNA is TGTGCCAGCAGCCCAAAAGTCCTCGCCTATGGCTACACCTTC.

The table lists this clonotype with many counts. The CDR3, as DNA: TGTGCCAGCTCCCTTACCAGCACAGATACGCAGTATTTT. Protein sequence: CASSLTSTDTQYF. This sequence joins TRBV18 and TRBJ2-3, with no clear D. V lost 6 bases and J lost 0, with 7 bases in between. Germline V gene sequence: CDR1 KGHSH, CDR2 LQKENI. This CDR3 spans 13 amino acids.

This clonotype appeared many times. This rearrangement joins TRBV5-1 to TRBJ2-5, with TRBD2 matching over 14 bases. The ends lost 4 bases at V and 4 bases at J; junction bases unmatched: 3. Germline assignment: CDR1 SGHRS and CDR2 YFSETQ. The CDR3 runs to 15 residues. This chain's CDR3 is CASSPGLAGVETQYF. The CDR3 DNA is TGCGCCAGCAGCCCGGGACTAGCGGGGGTAGAGACCCAGTACTTC.

In this sample, this clonotype turned up many times. This chain uses TRBV24-1 with TRBJ2-2, with TRBD2 matching over 9 bases. The CDR3 contains 14 residues. Germline V CDR1 and CDR2: KGHDR, SFDVKD. After removal of 5 bases from V and 5 bases from J, the junction contained 2 bases not matched to a gene. Here the CDR3 reads CATSVSGRTGELFF. CDR3 sequence (DNA): TGTGCCACCAGTGTGAGCGGGAGGACCGGGGAGCTGTTTTTT.

This clonotype was picked up many times. V is TRBV12-3 or TRBV12-4 and J is TRBJ1-1; D gene uncertain. Trimming took 2 bases from V and 4 from J, leaving 14 bases between them. This CDR3 is 15 amino acids long. DNA for the CDR3: TGTGCCAGCAGTTTACCCGGTAGCGCCGGCACTGAAGCTTTCTTT. Translated, it gives CASSLPGSAGTEAFF.

This clonotype was picked up many times. V usage is TRBV20-1 and J usage is TRBJ1-2; D is perhaps TRBD1 (5 bases). This CDR3 region has 16 residues. The germline gives CDR1 DFQATT, CDR2 SNEGSKA (reference sequence). Trimming shortened V by 1 base and J by 0 bases, and 15 bases separated the two germline ends. CDR3 DNA: TGCAGTGCTAGAGGCGTCGGGACGGGAGCTAACTATGGCTACACCTTC. It encodes CSARGVGTGANYGYTF.

This clonotype was detected ten times or more. This sequence joins TRBV7-8 and TRBJ2-3; 15 bases match TRBD2. With 3 bases clipped from V and 6 bases from J, the junction kept 7 bases outside the gene matches. The CDR3 extends over 17 amino acids. Germline CDR1 is SGHVS and CDR2 is FQNEAQ. CDR3 nucleotide sequence: TGTGCCAGCAGCTTCGGACTAGCGGGGGGGGTTTCGGATACGCAGTATTTT. Translated, it gives CASSFGLAGGVSDTQYF.